Listed below are T cell receptor beta chains from one sample, sequenced in a study of T cells after yellow fever vaccination. Using its own MiXCR run on the 5' RACE reads, TCRdb lists one record per CDR3 protein. Of about 350,000 distinct CDR3 sequences in the sample, 8% to 9.5% were seen once. Sample: PBMCs, taken 45 days after the first yellow fever vaccination. All receptors derive from a man between 18 and 29 years old who received the YFV17D yellow fever vaccine. The CDR3 runs from the conserved cysteine through the conserved F or W. A D gene is named only where the DNA matches it firmly. For some rows the clone size is stated as once, few or many, or as a class when expanded; others skip it.

length: 14
J: TRBJ2-5
size: -
D: -
V: TRBV5-1
CDR3: CASSLGLGVETQYF
DNA: TGCGCCAGCAGCTTGGGACTAGGGGTGGAGACCCAGTACTTC

length: 18
J: TRBJ2-3
size: -
D: -
V: TRBV10-3
CDR3: CAISESFKSAGKTDTQYF
DNA: TGTGCCATCAGTGAGTCATTTAAGTCGGCAGGGAAGACAGATACGCAGTATTTT

length: 12
J: TRBJ1-5
size: few
D: TRBD1
V: TRBV18
CDR3: CASSPRDRPQHF
DNA: TGTGCCAGCTCTCCCCGGGACAGACCCCAGCATTTT

length: 14
J: TRBJ2-3
size: few
D: TRBD1
V: TRBV20-1
CDR3: CSARQGDGTDTQYF
DNA: TGCAGTGCCAGACAGGGGGACGGCACAGATACGCAGTATTTT

length: 15
J: TRBJ1-2
size: -
D: TRBD1
V: TRBV5-4
CDR3: CASSLPSYRGYGYTF
DNA: TGTGCCAGCAGCTTGCCGTCGTACAGGGGGTATGGCTACACCTTC

length: 14
J: TRBJ2-1
size: few
D: -
V: TRBV5-6
CDR3: CASLGAGSYNEQFF
DNA: TGTGCCAGCTTGGGGGCGGGTTCCTACAATGAGCAGTTCTTC

length: 18
J: TRBJ2-3
size: few
D: TRBD2
V: TRBV9
CDR3: CASSVDPGSGGVPDTQYF
DNA: TGTGCCAGCAGCGTAGACCCCGGGAGCGGGGGGGTACCAGATACGCAGTATTTT

length: 15
J: TRBJ2-1
size: few
D: -
V: TRBV9
CDR3: CASSVTVDPLLEQFF
DNA: TGTGCCAGCAGCGTAACCGTGGACCCCCTACTTGAGCAGTTCTTC

length: 17
J: TRBJ2-1
size: few
D: -
V: TRBV5-1
CDR3: CASSPRIDYSSYNEQFF
DNA: TGCGCCAGCAGCCCGAGGATTGACTACAGCTCCTACAATGAGCAGTTCTTC

length: 14
J: TRBJ2-1
size: -
D: -
V: TRBV20-1
CDR3: CSATNRLGDNEQFF
DNA: TGCAGTGCTACCAATCGACTCGGGGACAATGAGCAGTTCTTC

length: 16
J: TRBJ2-2
size: -
D: -
V: TRBV4-3
CDR3: CASSLGWLSNTGELFF
DNA: TGCGCCAGCAGCCTCGGGTGGCTTTCGAACACCGGGGAGCTGTTTTTT

length: 13
J: TRBJ2-7
size: -
D: -
V: TRBV2
CDR3: CASSEWQGYEQYF
DNA: TGTGCCAGCAGTGAATGGCAGGGCTACGAGCAGTACTTC

length: 15
J: TRBJ1-2
size: -
D: -
V: TRBV9
CDR3: CASSVDTGRSYGYTF
DNA: TGTGCCAGCAGCGTTGATACAGGGAGGTCCTATGGCTACACCTTC

length: 16
J: TRBJ1-4
size: -
D: -
V: TRBV7-9
CDR3: CASSLDPRGANEKLFF
DNA: TGTGCCAGCAGCTTAGATCCCCGAGGGGCTAATGAAAAACTGTTTTTT

length: 13
J: TRBJ2-7
size: many
D: -
V: TRBV29-1
CDR3: CSVVLASTYEQYF
DNA: TGCAGCGTTGTGCTAGCGTCGACCTACGAGCAGTACTTC

length: 16
J: TRBJ2-3
size: few
D: -
V: TRBV24-1
CDR3: CATSDPGRRSTDTQYF
DNA: TGTGCCACCAGTGACCCGGGACGGAGGAGCACAGATACGCAGTATTTT

length: 14
J: TRBJ2-5
size: -
D: TRBD1
V: TRBV20-1
CDR3: CSASKTGGAETQYF
DNA: TGCAGTGCTAGTAAGACAGGGGGCGCCGAGACCCAGTACTTC

length: 16
J: TRBJ2-7
size: once
D: -
V: TRBV28
CDR3: CASSSPGEGSSYEQYF
DNA: TGTGCCAGCAGTTCCCCGGGAGAGGGGAGCTCCTACGAGCAGTACTTC

length: 16
J: TRBJ2-1
size: few
D: TRBD1
V: TRBV24-1
CDR3: CATSDPTGTGLDEQFF
DNA: TGTGCCACCAGTGACCCCACCGGGACAGGGTTGGATGAGCAGTTCTTC

length: 16
J: TRBJ2-1
size: few
D: -
V: TRBV6-5
CDR3: CASSYSNFFGIDEQFF
DNA: TGTGCCAGCAGTTACTCGAATTTCTTCGGGATCGATGAGCAGTTCTTC

length: 14
J: TRBJ2-2
size: -
D: TRBD2
V: TRBV7-2
CDR3: CASNLGGGTGELFF
DNA: TGTGCCAGCAACCTCGGGGGGGGAACCGGGGAGCTGTTTTTT

length: 13
J: TRBJ1-1
size: many
D: -
V: TRBV12-3/TRBV12-4
CDR3: CASSFGAWTEAFF
DNA: TGTGCCAGCAGTTTCGGGGCGTGGACTGAAGCTTTCTTT

length: 15
J: TRBJ2-7
size: many
D: -
V: TRBV4-3
CDR3: CASSQAPQTGSQQYF
DNA: TGCGCCAGCAGCCAAGCTCCGCAAACAGGGTCCCAGCAGTACTTC

length: 12
J: TRBJ1-2
size: -
D: -
V: TRBV6-5
CDR3: CASSYSGNGYTF
DNA: TGTGCCAGCAGTTATAGTGGGAATGGCTACACCTTC

length: 14
J: TRBJ2-7
size: few
D: -
V: TRBV7-8
CDR3: CASSLGLASYEQYF
DNA: TGTGCCAGCAGCTTAGGTCTCGCATCCTACGAGCAGTACTTC

length: 19
J: TRBJ2-1
size: few
D: TRBD1
V: TRBV28
CDR3: CASSPTRSSSGTGYNEQFF
DNA: TGTGCCAGCAGTCCAACCCGCTCCTCTTCCGGGACAGGGTACAATGAGCAGTTCTTC

length: 14
J: TRBJ1-6
size: -
D: -
V: TRBV9
CDR3: CASSVGLFNSPLHF
DNA: TGTGCCAGCAGCGTAGGGCTTTTTAATTCACCCCTCCACTTT

length: 13
J: TRBJ2-4
size: many
D: TRBD1
V: TRBV7-2
CDR3: CASSWGQGNIQYF
DNA: TGTGCCAGCAGCTGGGGACAGGGAAACATTCAGTACTTC

length: 15
J: TRBJ1-1
size: -
D: TRBD1
V: TRBV7-9
CDR3: CASSETGGIGTEAFF
DNA: TGTGCCAGCAGCGAGACAGGGGGAATAGGCACTGAAGCTTTCTTT

length: 15
J: TRBJ1-2
size: few
D: TRBD1
V: TRBV29-1
CDR3: CSVGDRAFRRSGYTF
DNA: TGCAGCGTGGGGGACAGGGCGTTCAGACGGAGTGGTTACACCTTC

length: 12
J: TRBJ2-7
size: -
D: -
V: TRBV4-1
CDR3: CASSHLGYEQYF
DNA: TGCGCCAGCAGCCATCTCGGTTACGAGCAGTACTTC

length: 15
J: TRBJ1-3
size: many
D: -
V: TRBV7-2
CDR3: CASSIGQFSGNTIYF
DNA: TGTGCCAGCAGCATTGGACAATTCTCTGGAAACACCATATATTTT

length: 15
J: TRBJ2-1
size: few
D: TRBD1
V: TRBV12-3/TRBV12-4
CDR3: CASTSGTGGVNEQFF
DNA: TGTGCCAGCACCTCCGGGACAGGGGGCGTGAATGAGCAGTTCTTC

length: 13
J: TRBJ1-2
size: many
D: -
V: TRBV5-6
CDR3: CASSPQVNYGYTF
DNA: TGTGCCAGCAGCCCACAGGTTAACTATGGCTACACCTTC

length: 15
J: TRBJ1-1
size: -
D: -
V: TRBV7-9
CDR3: CASSLERGVGTEAFF
DNA: TGTGCCAGCAGCTTAGAAAGGGGGGTCGGGACTGAAGCTTTCTTT

length: 16
J: TRBJ2-2
size: few
D: TRBD1
V: TRBV5-1
CDR3: CASSLASDRAGRELFF
DNA: TGCGCCAGCAGCTTGGCCTCGGACAGGGCTGGCAGGGAGCTGTTTTTT

length: 15
J: TRBJ2-7
size: -
D: -
V: TRBV29-1
CDR3: CSVEEGADISYEQYF
DNA: TGCAGCGTTGAAGAGGGGGCAGACATCTCCTACGAGCAGTACTTC

length: 13
J: TRBJ1-5
size: -
D: TRBD1
V: TRBV20-1
CDR3: CSAIYRGQQPQHF
DNA: TGCAGTGCGATTTACAGGGGGCAACAGCCCCAGCATTTT

length: 14
J: TRBJ2-5
size: few
D: -
V: TRBV5-1
CDR3: CASSLVPPGETQYF
DNA: TGCGCCAGCAGCTTGGTTCCCCCCGGGGAGACCCAGTACTTC

length: 16
J: TRBJ2-2
size: -
D: -
V: TRBV7-8
CDR3: CASSLVQAPVPGELFF
DNA: TGTGCCAGCAGCTTAGTTCAGGCCCCAGTCCCCGGGGAGCTGTTTTTT

length: 16
J: TRBJ2-1
size: few
D: -
V: TRBV5-1
CDR3: CASSLTDPAAYNEQFF
DNA: TGCGCCAGCAGCTTGACGGACCCGGCGGCCTACAATGAGCAGTTCTTC

length: 15
J: TRBJ2-1
size: -
D: -
V: TRBV7-3
CDR3: CASSSYGSSYNEQFF
DNA: TGTGCCAGCAGCTCCTACGGGAGCTCCTACAATGAGCAGTTCTTC

length: 13
J: TRBJ2-7
size: few
D: -
V: TRBV5-1
CDR3: CASSLTGIYEQYF
DNA: TGCGCCAGCAGCTTGACAGGGATCTACGAGCAGTACTTC

length: 10
J: TRBJ1-2
size: -
D: -
V: TRBV20-1
CDR3: CSARTDGYTF
DNA: TGCAGTGCTAGAACAGATGGCTACACCTTC

length: 16
J: TRBJ2-3
size: many
D: TRBD1
V: TRBV18
CDR3: CASSPGRDRVSDTQYF
DNA: TGTGCCAGCTCACCAGGGAGGGACAGGGTCTCAGATACGCAGTATTTT

length: 17
J: TRBJ2-3
size: few
D: TRBD2
V: TRBV7-9
CDR3: CASSAKPSGGYTDTQYF
DNA: TGTGCCAGCAGCGCCAAACCTAGCGGGGGGTACACAGATACGCAGTATTTT

length: 11
J: TRBJ1-2
size: few
D: -
V: TRBV12-3/TRBV12-4
CDR3: CASSLEYGYTF
DNA: TGTGCCAGCAGTTTAGAGTATGGCTACACCTTC

length: 13
J: TRBJ1-1
size: -
D: TRBD1
V: TRBV20-1
CDR3: CSADSHRGPEAFF
DNA: TGCAGTGCCGACTCTCACAGGGGACCTGAAGCTTTCTTT

length: 14
J: TRBJ2-2
size: few
D: -
V: TRBV5-1
CDR3: CASTWLENTGELFF
DNA: TGCGCCAGCACCTGGTTGGAGAACACCGGGGAGCTGTTTTTT

length: 12
J: TRBJ2-3
size: few
D: -
V: TRBV29-1
CDR3: CSVVPITDTQYF
DNA: TGCAGCGTTGTCCCCATCACAGATACGCAGTATTTT

length: 14
J: TRBJ1-5
size: few
D: -
V: TRBV6-2/TRBV6-3
CDR3: CASNKWGANQPQHF
DNA: TGTGCCAGCAATAAGTGGGGGGCAAATCAGCCCCAGCATTTT

length: 15
J: TRBJ2-3
size: many
D: -
V: TRBV7-2
CDR3: CASSLVVFGTDTQYF
DNA: TGTGCCAGCAGCTTAGTAGTGTTCGGCACAGATACGCAGTATTTT

length: 12
J: TRBJ2-3
size: many
D: -
V: TRBV6-2/TRBV6-3
CDR3: CASSYRSDTQYF
DNA: TGTGCCAGCAGTTACCGGTCAGATACGCAGTATTTT

length: 18
J: TRBJ2-1
size: few
D: -
V: TRBV4-1
CDR3: CASSQEAQGGSSYNEQFF
DNA: TGCGCCAGCAGCCAAGAAGCGCAAGGAGGGAGCTCCTACAATGAGCAGTTCTTC

length: 17
J: TRBJ1-1
size: -
D: TRBD1
V: TRBV19
CDR3: CASSPLRLTGRYTEAFF
DNA: TGTGCCAGTAGTCCCCTCCGCTTGACAGGGAGATACACTGAAGCTTTCTTT

length: 16
J: TRBJ2-3
size: -
D: -
V: TRBV4-3
CDR3: CASSTGPRGHTDTQYF
DNA: TGCGCCAGCAGCACAGGTCCCCGGGGTCACACAGATACGCAGTATTTT

length: 14
J: TRBJ1-2
size: -
D: -
V: TRBV7-9
CDR3: CASSFQGTLRGYTF
DNA: TGTGCCAGCAGCTTTCAGGGTACCCTCAGGGGCTACACCTTC

length: 16
J: TRBJ2-2
size: few
D: -
V: TRBV5-1
CDR3: CASSLVQPTNTGELFF
DNA: TGCGCCAGCAGCTTGGTCCAGCCTACGAACACCGGGGAGCTGTTTTTT